This is a list of T cell receptor beta chains from one sample in a study of T cells expressing NK-cell markers. Following a re-call of the 5' RACE reads, TCRdb has one entry per CDR3 protein and lacks DNA. This sample contains roughly 390,000 distinct CDR3 sequences. The sequenced sample was blood T cells: a sorted CD56 or NKG2C T cell subset, CD4+ or CD8+ T cells, or bulk PBMC T cells (not recorded which). These receptors all come from a woman aged 50 to 60 in good health. Each CDR3 is given with its conserved first and last residue.

J: TRBJ1-5; V: TRBV2; length: 16; CDR3: CASSVDRGGGNQPQHF
J: TRBJ2-3; V: TRBV6-5; length: 15; CDR3: CASSAGTLVTDTQYF
J: TRBJ2-1; V: TRBV7-9; length: 16; CDR3: CASSLTWREVYNEQFF
J: TRBJ2-1; V: TRBV20-1; length: 13; CDR3: CSARDPPFSEQFF
J: TRBJ2-3; V: TRBV20-1; length: 14; CDR3: CSAPERAFTDTQYF
J: TRBJ2-5; V: TRBV18; length: 16; CDR3: CASSPVAGGRQETQYF
J: TRBJ1-3; V: TRBV2; length: 14; CDR3: CASVLGGITNTIYF
J: TRBJ2-1; V: TRBV5-1; length: 15; CDR3: CASSPRGGPYNEQFF
J: TRBJ1-6; V: TRBV5-6; length: 12; CDR3: CASTLNNSPLHF
J: TRBJ1-2; V: TRBV5-1; length: 14; CDR3: CASSPTTGDDGYTF